This T cell receptor (beta chain) derives from a study of CD8+CD57+ T cells in acquired aplastic anemia. The overall study: Across the sorted CD4+ and CD8+ cells, DNA amounts averaged around 3.2 ug. General study findings and limits: Around 30 sequences, all CD8+ CDR3, were shared between patients and controls. Controls did not differ significantly from patients in CD8+ Simpson's diversity.

CD8+CD57+ cell expansion, shown by flow cytometry, had occurred in the patients selected for sequencing. Diagnosis of severe acquired aplastic anemia applied to all patients. As concerns this clonotype: Its antigen remains unknown.

Profiling of TCR beta VDJ combinations and CDR3 sequences used genomic DNA as template. TCRdb re-derived calls from the reads in MiXCR, one entry per CDR3 protein. The repertoire has a few hundred thousand distinct CDR3 sequences, roughly 50% of them found once; the top ten carry 20%. Trimming removed 4 bases from V and 6 bases from J; junction bases left unmatched: 4. The CDR3 contains 13 residues. Germline V gives CDR1 LNHNV, CDR2 YYDKDF (reference sequence). The V call is TRBV15, the J call TRBJ1-1; 8 bases agree with TRBD1. This TCR derives from a human donor with aplastic anemia. Material: sorted CD4+, CD8+, or CD8+CD57+ T cells (not recorded which) from PBMCs. The CDR3 spells CATSIGTGAEAFF. The CDR3 nucleotides read TGTGCCACCAGCATAGGGACAGGAGCTGAAGCTTTCTTT.